This record covers a single TCR beta chain. CDR1 and CDR2 (germline): SGHRS, YFSETQ. This CDR3 spans 15 amino acids. J was trimmed by 2 bases and V by 4 bases; bases with no gene match: 6. This record comes from a study of cytomegalovirus exposure and HLA in healthy donors. It was with 60 Vbeta and 13 Jbeta primers that the PCR ran. Here immunoSEQ multiplex PCR was the method, and the copy in TCRdb shows in-frame clones only, minus some. This table has roughly 150,000 clones, 68% appearing once. Sequencing was performed on PBMCs. The genes are TRBV5-1 and TRBJ2-7; 10 nucleotides match TRBD2. This TCR derives from a man in his sixties in good health and CMV-seronegative. For the CDR3, the DNA is TGCGCCAGCAGCCCTAGGACTAGCGGCGCCTACGAGCAGTACTTC. This gives the protein CASSPRTSGAYEQYF.